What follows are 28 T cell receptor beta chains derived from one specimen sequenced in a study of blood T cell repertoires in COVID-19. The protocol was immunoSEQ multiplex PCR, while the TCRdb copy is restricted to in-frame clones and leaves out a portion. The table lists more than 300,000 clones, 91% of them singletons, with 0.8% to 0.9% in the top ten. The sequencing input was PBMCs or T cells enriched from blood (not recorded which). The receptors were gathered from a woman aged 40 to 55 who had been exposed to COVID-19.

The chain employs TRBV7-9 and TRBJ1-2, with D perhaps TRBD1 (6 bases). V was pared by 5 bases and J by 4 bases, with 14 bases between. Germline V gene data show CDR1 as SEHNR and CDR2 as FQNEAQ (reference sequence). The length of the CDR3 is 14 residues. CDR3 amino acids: CASSAQGPGYGYTF. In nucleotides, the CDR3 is TGTGCCAGCAGCGCACAGGGACCTGGCTATGGCTACACCTTC.

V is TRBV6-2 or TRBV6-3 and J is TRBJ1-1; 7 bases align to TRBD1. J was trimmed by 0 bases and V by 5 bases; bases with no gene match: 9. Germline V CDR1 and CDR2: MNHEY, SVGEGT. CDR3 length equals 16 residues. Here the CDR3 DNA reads TGTGCCAGCAGTGCTCGACAGGGTGCGATGAACACTGAAGCTTTCTTT. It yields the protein CASSARQGAMNTEAFF.

CDR3 DNA: TGTGCCAGCAGCATAAGGACAGGGGGCACTGAAGCTTTCTTT. Its protein product is CASSIRTGGTEAFF. This chain connects TRBV13 to TRBJ1-1; TRBD1 agrees at 10 bases. Per the germline V gene, CDR1 is PRHDT and CDR2 is FYEKMQ (reference sequence). Trimming took 5 bases from V and 4 from J; bases not matched to a gene: 4. The CDR3 is 14 residues long.

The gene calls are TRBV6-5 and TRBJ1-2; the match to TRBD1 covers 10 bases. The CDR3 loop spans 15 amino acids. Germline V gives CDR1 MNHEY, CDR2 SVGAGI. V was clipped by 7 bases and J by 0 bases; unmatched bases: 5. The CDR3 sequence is CASMDRGFTNYGYTF. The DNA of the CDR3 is TGTGCCAGCATGGACAGGGGGTTTACTAACTATGGCTACACCTTC.

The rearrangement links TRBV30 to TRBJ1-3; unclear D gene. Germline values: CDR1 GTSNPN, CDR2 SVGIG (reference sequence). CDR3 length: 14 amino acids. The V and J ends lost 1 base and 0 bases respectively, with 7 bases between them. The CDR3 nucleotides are TGTGCCTGGAGTGACCGGTCCTCTGGAAACACCATATATTTT. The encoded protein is CAWSDRSSGNTIYF.

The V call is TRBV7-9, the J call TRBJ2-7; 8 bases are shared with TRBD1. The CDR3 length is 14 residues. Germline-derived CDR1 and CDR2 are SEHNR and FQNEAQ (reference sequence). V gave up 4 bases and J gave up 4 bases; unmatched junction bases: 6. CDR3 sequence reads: CASSSDRALYEQYF. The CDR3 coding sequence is TGTGCCAGCAGCTCGGACAGGGCCCTTTACGAGCAGTACTTC.

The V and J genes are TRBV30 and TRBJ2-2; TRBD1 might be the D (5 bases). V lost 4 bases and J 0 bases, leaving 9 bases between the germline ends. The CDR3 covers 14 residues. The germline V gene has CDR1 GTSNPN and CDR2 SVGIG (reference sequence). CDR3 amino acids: CAWMSGPNTGELFF. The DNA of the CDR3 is TGTGCCTGGATGTCAGGGCCGAACACCGGGGAGCTGTTTTTT.

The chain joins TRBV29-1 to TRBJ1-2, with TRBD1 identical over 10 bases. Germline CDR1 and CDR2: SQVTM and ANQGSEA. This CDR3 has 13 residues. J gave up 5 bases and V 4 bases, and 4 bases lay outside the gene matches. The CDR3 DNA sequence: TGCAGCGTTGTCTGGACAGGGGGTTATGGCTACACCTTC. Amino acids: CSVVWTGGYGYTF.

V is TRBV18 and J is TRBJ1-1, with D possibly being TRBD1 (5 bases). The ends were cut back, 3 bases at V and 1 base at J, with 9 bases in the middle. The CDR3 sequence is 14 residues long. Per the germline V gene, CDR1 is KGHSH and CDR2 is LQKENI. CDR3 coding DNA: TGTGCCAGCTCACCCCTTGGGGCGAACACTGAAGCTTTCTTT. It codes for CASSPLGANTEAFF.

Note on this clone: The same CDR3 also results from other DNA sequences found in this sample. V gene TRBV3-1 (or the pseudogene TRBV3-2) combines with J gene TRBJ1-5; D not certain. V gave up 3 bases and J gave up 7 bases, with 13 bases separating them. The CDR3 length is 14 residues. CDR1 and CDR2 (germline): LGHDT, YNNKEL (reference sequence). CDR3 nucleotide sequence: TGTGCCAGCAGCCAGGGTCGGGGTAACCAGCCCCAGCATTTT. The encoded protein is CASSQGRGNQPQHF.

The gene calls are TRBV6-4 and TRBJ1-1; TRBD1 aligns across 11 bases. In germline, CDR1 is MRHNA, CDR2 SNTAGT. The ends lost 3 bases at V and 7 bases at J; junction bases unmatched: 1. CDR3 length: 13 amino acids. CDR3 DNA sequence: TGTGCCAGCAGTGAGGGACAGGGGGATGAAGCTTTCTTT. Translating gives CASSEGQGDEAFF.

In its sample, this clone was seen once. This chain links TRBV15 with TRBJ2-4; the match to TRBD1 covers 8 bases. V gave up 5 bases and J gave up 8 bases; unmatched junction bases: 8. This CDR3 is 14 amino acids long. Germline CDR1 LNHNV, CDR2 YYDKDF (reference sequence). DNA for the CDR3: TGTGCCACCAGCTCAGGGGGCGTGGTGGACATTCAGTACTTC. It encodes CATSSGGVVDIQYF.

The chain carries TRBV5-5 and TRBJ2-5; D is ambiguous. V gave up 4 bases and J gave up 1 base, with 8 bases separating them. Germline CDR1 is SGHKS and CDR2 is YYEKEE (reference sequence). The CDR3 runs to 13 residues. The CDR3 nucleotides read TGTGCCAGCAGCCTGGCCGTCCAAGAGACCCAGTACTTC. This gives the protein CASSLAVQETQYF.

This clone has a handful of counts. The CDR3 reads CASQGLASYEQYF. The CDR3 DNA is TGTGCCAGTCAGGGACTAGCGTCCTACGAGCAGTACTTC. J is TRBJ2-7 and V is TRBV12-3 or TRBV12-4, with 10 positions matching TRBD2. Trimming took 9 bases from V and 1 from J; bases not matched to a gene: 3. CDR3 length: 13 residues.

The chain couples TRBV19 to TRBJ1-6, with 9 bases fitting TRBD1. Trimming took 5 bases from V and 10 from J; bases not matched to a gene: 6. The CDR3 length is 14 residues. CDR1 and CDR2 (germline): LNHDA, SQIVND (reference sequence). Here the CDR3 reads CASSSDRGVSPLHF. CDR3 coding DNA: TGTGCCAGTAGTTCGGACAGGGGTGTGTCACCCCTCCACTTT.

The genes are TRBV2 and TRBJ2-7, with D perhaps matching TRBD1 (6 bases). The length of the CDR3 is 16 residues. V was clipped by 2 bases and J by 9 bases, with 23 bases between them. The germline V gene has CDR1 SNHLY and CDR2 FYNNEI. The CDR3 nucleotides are TGTGCCAGCAGTGAATCCCGTTTAGACAGGCTAAGTAGGCAGTACTTC. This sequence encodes CASSESRLDRLSRQYF.

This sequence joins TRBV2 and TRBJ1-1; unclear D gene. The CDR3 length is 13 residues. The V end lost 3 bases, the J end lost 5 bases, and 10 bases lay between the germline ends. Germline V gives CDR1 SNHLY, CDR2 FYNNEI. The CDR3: CASSEREGTEAFF. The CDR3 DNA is TGTGCCAGCAGTGAGAGGGAGGGTACTGAAGCTTTCTTT.

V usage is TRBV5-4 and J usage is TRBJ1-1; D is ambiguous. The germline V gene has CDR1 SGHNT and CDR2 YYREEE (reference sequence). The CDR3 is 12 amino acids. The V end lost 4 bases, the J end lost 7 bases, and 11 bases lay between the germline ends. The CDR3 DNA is TGTGCCAGCAGCCACTTCGAAAGTGAAGCTTTCTTT. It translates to CASSHFESEAFF. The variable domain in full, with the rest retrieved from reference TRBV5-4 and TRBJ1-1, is ETGVTQSPTHLIKTRGQQVTLRCSSQSGHNTVSWYQQALGQGPQFIFQYYREEENGRGNFPPRFSGLQFPNYSSELNVNALELDDSALYLCASSHFESEAFFGQGTRLTVV.

The CDR3 region is CATSRDWGQGASAEKLFF. The DNA for the CDR3 is TGTGCCACCAGCAGAGATTGGGGACAGGGGGCGTCTGCCGAAAAACTGTTTTTT. The chain joins TRBV15 to TRBJ1-4; 12 nucleotides align to TRBD1. V was clipped by 0 bases and J by 8 bases; unmatched bases: 10. Germline CDR1 LNHNV, CDR2 YYDKDF (reference sequence). The CDR3 is 18 residues long.

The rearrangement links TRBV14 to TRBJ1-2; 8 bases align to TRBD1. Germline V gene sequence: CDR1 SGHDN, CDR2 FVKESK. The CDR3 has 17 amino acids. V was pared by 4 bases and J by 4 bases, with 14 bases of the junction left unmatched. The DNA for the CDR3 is TGTGCCAGCAGCCCACGTAAGCTGGCAGGGGGCATCTATGGCTACACCTTC. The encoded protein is CASSPRKLAGGIYGYTF.

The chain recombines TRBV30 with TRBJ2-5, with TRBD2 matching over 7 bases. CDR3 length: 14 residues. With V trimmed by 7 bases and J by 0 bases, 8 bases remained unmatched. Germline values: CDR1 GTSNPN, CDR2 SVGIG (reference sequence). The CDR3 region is CAFTTRGDQETQYF. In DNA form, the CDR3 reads TGTGCCTTTACGACTCGGGGGGACCAAGAGACCCAGTACTTC.

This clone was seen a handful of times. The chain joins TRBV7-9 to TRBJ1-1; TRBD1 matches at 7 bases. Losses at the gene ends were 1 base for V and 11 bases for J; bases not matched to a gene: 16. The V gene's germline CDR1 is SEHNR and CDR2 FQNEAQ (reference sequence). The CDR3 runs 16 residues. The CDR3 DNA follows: TGTGCCAGCAGCTTAGGAGAGACAGGGTTCAGTCAGGTGGCTTTCTTT. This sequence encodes CASSLGETGFSQVAFF. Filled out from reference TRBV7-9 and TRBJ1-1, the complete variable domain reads DTGVSQNPRHKITKRGQNVTFRCDPISEHNRLYWYRQTLGQGPEFLTYFQNEAQLEKSRLLSDRFSAERPKGSFSTLEIQRTEQGDSAMYLCASSLGETGFSQVAFFGQGTRLTVV.

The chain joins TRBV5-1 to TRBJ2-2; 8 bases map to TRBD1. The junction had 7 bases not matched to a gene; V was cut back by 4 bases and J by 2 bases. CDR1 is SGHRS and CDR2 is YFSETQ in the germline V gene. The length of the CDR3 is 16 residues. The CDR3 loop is CASSPRTGTNTGELFF. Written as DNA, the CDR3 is TGCGCCAGCAGCCCTCGGACAGGGACCAACACCGGGGAGCTGTTTTTT.

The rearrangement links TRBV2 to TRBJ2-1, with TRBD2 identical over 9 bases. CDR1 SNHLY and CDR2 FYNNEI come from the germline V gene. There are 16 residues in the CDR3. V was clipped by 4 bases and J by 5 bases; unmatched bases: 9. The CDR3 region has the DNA TGTGCCAGCAGTGTCCGCTTAGCGGGAGACGACAATGAGCAGTTCTTC. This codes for CASSVRLAGDDNEQFF.

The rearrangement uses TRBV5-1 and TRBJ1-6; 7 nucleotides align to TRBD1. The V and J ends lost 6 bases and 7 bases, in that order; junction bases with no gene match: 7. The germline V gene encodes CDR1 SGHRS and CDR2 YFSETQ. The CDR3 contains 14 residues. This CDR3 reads CASTQGGQNSPLHF. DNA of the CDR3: TGCGCCAGCACCCAGGGGGGTCAAAATTCACCCCTCCACTTT.

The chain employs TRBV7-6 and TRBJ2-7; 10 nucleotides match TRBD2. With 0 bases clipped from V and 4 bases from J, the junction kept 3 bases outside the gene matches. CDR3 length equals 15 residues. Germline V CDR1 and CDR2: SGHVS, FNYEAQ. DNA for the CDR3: TGTGCCAGCAGCTTAGCGTCTAGCGGGAGATACGAGCAGTACTTC. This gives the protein CASSLASSGRYEQYF.

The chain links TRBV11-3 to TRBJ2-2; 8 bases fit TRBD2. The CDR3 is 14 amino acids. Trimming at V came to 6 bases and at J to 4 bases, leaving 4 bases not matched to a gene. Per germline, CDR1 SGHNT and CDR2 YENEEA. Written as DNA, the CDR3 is TGTGCCAGCAGAAGCGGGAGAGTCACCGGGGAGCTGTTTTTT. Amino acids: CASRSGRVTGELFF.

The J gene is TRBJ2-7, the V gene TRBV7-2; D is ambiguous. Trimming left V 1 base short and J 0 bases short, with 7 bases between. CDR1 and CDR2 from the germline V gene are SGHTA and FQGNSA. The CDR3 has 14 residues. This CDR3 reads CASSLDLYSYEQYF. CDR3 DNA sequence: TGTGCCAGCAGCTTAGACTTATACTCCTACGAGCAGTACTTC.